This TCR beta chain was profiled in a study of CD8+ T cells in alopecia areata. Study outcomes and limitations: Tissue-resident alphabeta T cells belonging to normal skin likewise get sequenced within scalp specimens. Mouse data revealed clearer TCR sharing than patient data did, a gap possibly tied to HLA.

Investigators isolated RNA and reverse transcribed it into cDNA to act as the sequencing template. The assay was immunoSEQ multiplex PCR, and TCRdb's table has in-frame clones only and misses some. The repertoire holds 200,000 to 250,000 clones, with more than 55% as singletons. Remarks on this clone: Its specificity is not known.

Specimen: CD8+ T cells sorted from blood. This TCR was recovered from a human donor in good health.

CDR3 amino acids: CASSLSQGGSTNEKLFF. CDR3 DNA: TGCGCCAGCAGCTTGTCGCAGGGGGGCTCAACTAATGAAAAACTGTTTTTT. The V call is TRBV5-1, the J call TRBJ1-4; 7 bases line up with TRBD1. Germline CDR1 and CDR2: SGHRS and YFSETQ. This CDR3 has 17 amino acids. V was pared by 1 base and J by 0 bases, with 6 bases of the junction left unmatched.